This T cell receptor beta chain was documented in a study of blood T cell repertoires in COVID-19 (dated by TCRdb to 2019 to 2021). The study in broad terms: Samples from collaborators originated in the United States, Italy and Spain and spanned both the acute and convalescent phases of COVID-19. The prospective study material was composed of cDNA or gDNA derived from T cells, B-cell-depleted T cells, or PBMCs. Deeply sampled blood TCRbeta repertoires from subjects exposed to, actively infected with, or recovered from COVID-19 were included in the dataset. The repertoires were made available in a free public database intended to serve as a resource for research on the immune response to SARS-CoV-2. The samples were drawn from two sources: the first 160 participants of the ongoing ImmuneRACE study, and 1,000 to 1,500 subjects contributed by 6 global collaborators. Nearly every sample came with metadata listing a de-identified subject ID, COVID-19 status, age in years and sex. Where HLA class I and class II types were available, the types were taken from metadata supplied by the sample provider, not from assay-based typing.

TCRbeta CDR3 regions were amplified from genomic DNA using the immunoSEQ Assay, a bias-controlled multiplex PCR. As for how the authors treated the data: The number of nucleated cells in each sample was estimated by amplification of reference gene primers within the assay. Sequence reads were collapsed and filtered to measure the absolute abundance of every unique TCRbeta CDR3 rearrangement. Productive Simpson clonality was computed per sample as the square root of Simpson's diversity index over productive rearrangements. What TCRdb holds here is the immuneACCESS table cut down to in-frame rearrangements. Part of the clones is not present; checked against another copy, under half of the missing clones reflect an unresolved V gene, and the others are unexplained. D and trimming were read from the DNA, whereas the V and J calls and clone size are those reported in that table. The sample table shows approximately 230,000 clones, and 70% to 85% are seen once. About 5.3% of the sample belongs to the ten largest clones.

A word on this clone: It has no known antigen specificity. Nothing much larger sits one base from this clone, and base qualities are not available.

Whole blood was collected in K2EDTA tubes by collaborating institutions according to the institutions' own protocols. For TCRbeta analysis, collaborator samples were shipped as frozen whole blood, as isolated PBMCs, or as DNA extracted from either sample type. What the study reported, not specific to this receptor: The amount of clinical and demographic metadata varied by source and participant and was provided uncurated.

The sample comprised peripheral blood. The origin of this receptor is a woman of 80 years or more with active or convalescent COVID-19.

At the DNA level, the sequence is TGTGCCTTGGATGGGACGGGGGTTGGAAACACCATATATTTT. Translated, it gives CALDGTGVGNTIYF. The chain is encoded by TRBV30 joined to TRBJ1-3; the D region possibly corresponds to TRBD1 (5 bases align). V is shortened by 7 bases, J by 3 bases, and the region joining them spans 16 bases. From a lookup of the germline V gene (reference sequence), CDR1 and CDR2 are GTSNPN and SVGIG. Reading from cysteine to phenylalanine, the CDR3 counts 14 amino acids. Only the CDR3 DNA is retained, 42 bases long and in frame from the first base. This CDR3, with the reference TRBV30 and TRBJ1-3 proteins standing in past its ends, gives the full variable domain SQTIHQWPATLVQPVGSPLSLECTVEGTSNPNLYWYRQAAGRGLQLLFYSVGIGQISSEVPQNLSASRPQDRQFILSSKKLLLSDSGFYLCALDGTGVGNTIYFGEGSWLTVV.